This T cell receptor beta chain is drawn from a study of T cell repertoires and leukemia-associated antigens. Findings and caveats of the study: Whether expanded clones are antigen-specific and functional remains untested.

The V and J ends lost 3 bases and 9 bases respectively, with 29 bases between them. Looked up from germline, CDR1 is KGHDR and CDR2 is SFDVKD. CDR3 length equals 19 residues. To note about this clonotype: The antigen is not known.

From the 5' RACE reads, TCRdb called clonotypes with MiXCR, one entry per CDR3 protein. The repertoire holds 7,500 to 10,000 distinct CDR3 sequences, with less than 55% as singletons. The chain joins TRBV24-1 to TRBJ2-1; D might be TRBD2 (6 bases). This receptor was taken from a female donor in good health. The sequenced material came from CD3+ T cells sorted from blood and cultured. CDR3 sequence: CATSDGAPHGGGPAFEQFF. The CDR3 nucleotides are TGTGCCACCAGTGATGGGGCCCCGCATGGCGGAGGGCCGGCGTTTGAGCAGTTCTTC.